This T cell receptor (beta chain) is from a study of Graves' ophthalmopathy and Graves' hyperthyroidism. Study findings and constraints: Blood samples also showed most expanded thyroid clonotypes exceeding 0.001 frequency. A 13-signature model separated ophthalmopathy from stable hyperthyroidism, roughly 86% sensitivity, around 81% specificity.

Lactation, pregnancy, uncontrolled infections and other autoimmune diseases were all grounds for excluding patients. CDR1 is WSHSY and CDR2 is SAAADI in the germline V gene. With V trimmed by 2 bases and J by 6 bases, 1 base remained unmatched. There are 14 residues in the CDR3. CDR3 regions of TCR beta were amplified from RNA transcripts. RT-PCR in the first round used HTBI primers; a second-round multiplex PCR followed. MiXCR, applied by TCRdb to the multiplex PCR reads, yields one record per CDR3 protein. The sample contains around 1,000,000 distinct CDR3 sequences, about two fifths of which appear only once. In the case of this clonotype: Antigen: not known.

Sequenced: peripheral blood or thyroid tissue (not recorded which). The chain couples TRBV10-2 to TRBJ1-6; TRBD1 matches 7 bases. This receptor was obtained from an adult man with Graves' hyperthyroidism. The CDR3 DNA reads as TGCGCCAGCAGTGAGGGGGACAGTAATTCACCCCTCCACTTT. Its protein product is CASSEGDSNSPLHF.